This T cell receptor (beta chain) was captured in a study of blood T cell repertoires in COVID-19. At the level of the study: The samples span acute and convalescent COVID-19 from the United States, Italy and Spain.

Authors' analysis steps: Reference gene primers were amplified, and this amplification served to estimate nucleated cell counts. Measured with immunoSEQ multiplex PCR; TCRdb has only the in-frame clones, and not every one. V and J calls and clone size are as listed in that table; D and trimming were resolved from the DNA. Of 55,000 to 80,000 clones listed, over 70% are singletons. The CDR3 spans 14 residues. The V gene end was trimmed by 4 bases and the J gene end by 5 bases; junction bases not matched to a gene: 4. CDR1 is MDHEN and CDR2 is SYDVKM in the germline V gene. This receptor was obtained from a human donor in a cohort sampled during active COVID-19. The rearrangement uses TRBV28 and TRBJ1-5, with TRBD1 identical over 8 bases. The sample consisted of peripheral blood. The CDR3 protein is CASSSGQGHQPQHF. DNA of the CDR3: TGTGCCAGCAGTTCCGGACAGGGCCATCAGCCCCAGCATTTT.